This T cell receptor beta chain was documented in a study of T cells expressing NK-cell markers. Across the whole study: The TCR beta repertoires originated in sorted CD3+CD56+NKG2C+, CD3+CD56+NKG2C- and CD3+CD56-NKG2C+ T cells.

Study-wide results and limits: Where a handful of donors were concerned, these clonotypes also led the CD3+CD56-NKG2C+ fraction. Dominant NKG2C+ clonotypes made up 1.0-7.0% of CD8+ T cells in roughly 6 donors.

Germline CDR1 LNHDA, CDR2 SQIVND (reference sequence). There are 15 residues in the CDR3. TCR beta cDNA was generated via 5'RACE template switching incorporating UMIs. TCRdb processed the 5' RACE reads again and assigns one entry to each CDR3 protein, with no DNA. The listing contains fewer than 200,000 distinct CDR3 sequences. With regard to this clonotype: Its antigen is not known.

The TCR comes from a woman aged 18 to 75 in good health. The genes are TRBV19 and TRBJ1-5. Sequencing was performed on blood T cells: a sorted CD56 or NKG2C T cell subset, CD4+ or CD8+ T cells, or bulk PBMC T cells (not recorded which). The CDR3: CASSIDRAGNQPQHF.